This T cell receptor beta chain emerged from a study of blood T cell repertoires in COVID-19. Study context: PBMCs, B-cell-depleted T cells, or T cells provided the cDNA or gDNA that made up the material.

Produced via immunoSEQ multiplex PCR; TCRdb's table is partial and in-frame only. This sample has about 130,000 clones, with about 84% found just once. Trimming stripped 5 bases from V and 3 bases from J, with 11 bases between. Germline V gives CDR1 MNHEY, CDR2 SMNVEV (reference sequence). CDR3 size: 14 residues. This receptor was obtained from a human donor in a cohort sampled during active COVID-19. V usage is TRBV27 and J usage is TRBJ2-1, with D possibly being TRBD2 (6 bases). Sequencing was carried out using peripheral blood. The CDR3 loop reads CASSIGGGYNEQFF. DNA of the CDR3: TGTGCCAGCAGTATTGGGGGAGGCTACAATGAGCAGTTCTTC.